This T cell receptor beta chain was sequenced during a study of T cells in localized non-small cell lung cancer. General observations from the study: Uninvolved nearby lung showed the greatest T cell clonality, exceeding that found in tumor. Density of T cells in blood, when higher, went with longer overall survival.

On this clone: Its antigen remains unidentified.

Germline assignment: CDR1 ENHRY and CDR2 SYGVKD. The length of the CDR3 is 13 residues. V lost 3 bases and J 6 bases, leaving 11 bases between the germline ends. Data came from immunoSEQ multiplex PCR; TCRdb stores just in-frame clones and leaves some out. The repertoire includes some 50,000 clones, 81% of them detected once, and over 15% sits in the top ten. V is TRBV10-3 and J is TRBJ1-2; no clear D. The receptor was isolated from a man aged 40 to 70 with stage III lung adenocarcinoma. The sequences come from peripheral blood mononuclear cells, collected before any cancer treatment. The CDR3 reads CAISDGRGHGYTF. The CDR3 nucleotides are TGTGCCATCAGTGATGGAAGAGGGCATGGCTACACCTTC.